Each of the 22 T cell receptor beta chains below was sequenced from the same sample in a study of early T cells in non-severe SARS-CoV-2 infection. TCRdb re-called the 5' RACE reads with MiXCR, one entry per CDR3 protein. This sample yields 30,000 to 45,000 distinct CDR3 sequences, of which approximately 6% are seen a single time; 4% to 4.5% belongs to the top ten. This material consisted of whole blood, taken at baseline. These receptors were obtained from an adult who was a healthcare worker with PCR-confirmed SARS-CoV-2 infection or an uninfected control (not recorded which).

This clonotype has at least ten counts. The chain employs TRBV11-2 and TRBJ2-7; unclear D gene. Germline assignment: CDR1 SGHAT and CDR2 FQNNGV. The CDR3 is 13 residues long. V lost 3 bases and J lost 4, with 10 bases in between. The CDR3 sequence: CASSLSRDYEQYF. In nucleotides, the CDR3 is TGTGCCAGCAGCTTGAGCCGCGATTACGAGCAGTACTTC.

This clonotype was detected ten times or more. The CDR3 sequence: CASSLEGSYSTDTQYF. The CDR3 DNA reads as TGTGCCAGCAGCTTAGAGGGGAGTTATAGCACAGATACGCAGTATTTT. The chain combines TRBV7-2 with TRBJ2-3, with D perhaps assigned TRBD1 or TRBD2 (5 bases each). Looked up from germline, CDR1 is SGHTA and CDR2 is FQGNSA. The CDR3 consists of 16 residues. V lost 1 base to trimming and J lost 0 bases, with 11 bases between them.

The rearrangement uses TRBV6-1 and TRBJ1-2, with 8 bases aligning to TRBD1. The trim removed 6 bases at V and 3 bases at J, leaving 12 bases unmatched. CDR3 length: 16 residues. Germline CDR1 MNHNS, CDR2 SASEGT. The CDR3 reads CASSSLRDRRYYGYTF. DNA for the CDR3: TGTGCCAGCAGCTCTCTCCGGGACAGGCGATACTATGGCTACACCTTC.

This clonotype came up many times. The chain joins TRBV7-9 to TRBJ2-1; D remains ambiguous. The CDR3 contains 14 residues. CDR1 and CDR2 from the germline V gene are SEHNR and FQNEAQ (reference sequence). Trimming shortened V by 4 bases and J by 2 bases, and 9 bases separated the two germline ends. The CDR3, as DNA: TGTGCCAGCAGCTCCGACGGCCCCTACAATGAGCAGTTCTTC. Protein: CASSSDGPYNEQFF.

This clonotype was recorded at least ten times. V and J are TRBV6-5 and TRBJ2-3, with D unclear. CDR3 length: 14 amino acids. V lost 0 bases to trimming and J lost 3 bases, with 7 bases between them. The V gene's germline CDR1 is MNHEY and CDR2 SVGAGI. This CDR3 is CASSYSAFTDTQYF. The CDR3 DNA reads TGTGCCAGCAGTTACTCCGCGTTTACAGATACGCAGTATTTT.

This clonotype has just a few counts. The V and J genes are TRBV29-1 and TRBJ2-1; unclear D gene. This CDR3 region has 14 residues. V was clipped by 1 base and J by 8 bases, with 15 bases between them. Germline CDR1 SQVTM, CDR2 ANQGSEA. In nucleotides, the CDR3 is TGCAGCGTTGAAGGTTTAAGGGCCTGGGATGAGCAGTTCTTC. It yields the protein CSVEGLRAWDEQFF.

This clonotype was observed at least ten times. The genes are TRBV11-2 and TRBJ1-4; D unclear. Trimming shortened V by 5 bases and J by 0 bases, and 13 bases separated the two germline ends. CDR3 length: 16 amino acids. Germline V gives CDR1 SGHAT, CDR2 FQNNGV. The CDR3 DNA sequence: TGTGCCAGCAGCCCAAGGGCCTCAGCAACTAATGAAAAACTGTTTTTT. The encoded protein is CASSPRASATNEKLFF.

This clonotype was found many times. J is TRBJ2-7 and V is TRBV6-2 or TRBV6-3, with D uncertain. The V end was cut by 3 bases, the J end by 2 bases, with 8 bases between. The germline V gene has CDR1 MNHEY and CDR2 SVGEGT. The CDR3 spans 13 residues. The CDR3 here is CASSYLPTYEQYF. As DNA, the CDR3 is TGTGCCAGCAGTTATCTGCCAACCTACGAGCAGTACTTC.

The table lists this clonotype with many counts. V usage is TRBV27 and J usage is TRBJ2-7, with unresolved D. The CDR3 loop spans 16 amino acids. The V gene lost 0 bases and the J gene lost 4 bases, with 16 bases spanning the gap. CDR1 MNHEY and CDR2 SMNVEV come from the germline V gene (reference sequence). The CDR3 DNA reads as TGTGCCAGCAGTTTATCCGGAATGCAGACTTATTACGAGCAGTACTTC. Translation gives CASSLSGMQTYYEQYF.

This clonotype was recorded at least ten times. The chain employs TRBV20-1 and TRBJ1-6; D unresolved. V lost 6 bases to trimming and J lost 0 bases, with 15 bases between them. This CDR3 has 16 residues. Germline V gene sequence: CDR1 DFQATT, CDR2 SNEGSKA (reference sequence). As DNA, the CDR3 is TGCAGTGCCCTCTCACCCGTGAGCTCCTATAATTCACCCCTCCACTTT. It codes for CSALSPVSSYNSPLHF.

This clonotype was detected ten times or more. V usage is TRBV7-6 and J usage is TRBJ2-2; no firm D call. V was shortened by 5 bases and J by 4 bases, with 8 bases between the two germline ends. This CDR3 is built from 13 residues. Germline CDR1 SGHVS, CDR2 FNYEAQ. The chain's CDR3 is CASSPGPTGELFF. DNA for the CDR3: TGTGCCAGCAGCCCCGGTCCCACCGGGGAGCTGTTTTTT.

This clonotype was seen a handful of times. CDR3 bases: TGCGCCAGCAGAATGGGCAATGAGCAGTTCTTC. Translation gives CASRMGNEQFF. This sequence joins TRBV10-2 and TRBJ2-1; D gene unclear. CDR3 length: 11 residues. The V end lost 6 bases, the J end lost 6 bases, and 6 bases lay between the germline ends. CDR1 is WSHSY and CDR2 is SAAADI in the germline V gene.

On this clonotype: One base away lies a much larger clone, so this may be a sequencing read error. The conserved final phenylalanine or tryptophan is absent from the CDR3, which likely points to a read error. CDR3 coding DNA: TGTGCCAGCAGTGATCTGGGCTTAAACACAGATACGCAGTATTCT. It is translated as CASSDLGLNTDTQYS. The genes are TRBV2 and TRBJ2-3; D unresolved. V was cut by 3 bases and J by 2 bases, with 12 bases left in between. Germline-derived CDR1 and CDR2 are SNHLY and FYNNEI. This CDR3 region has 15 residues.

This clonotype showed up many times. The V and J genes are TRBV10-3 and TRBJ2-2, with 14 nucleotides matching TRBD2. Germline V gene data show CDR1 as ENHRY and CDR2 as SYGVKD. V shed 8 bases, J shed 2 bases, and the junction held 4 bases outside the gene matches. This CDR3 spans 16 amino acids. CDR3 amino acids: CAIPGLAGGNTGELFF. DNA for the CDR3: TGTGCCATCCCCGGACTAGCGGGAGGCAACACCGGGGAGCTGTTTTTT.

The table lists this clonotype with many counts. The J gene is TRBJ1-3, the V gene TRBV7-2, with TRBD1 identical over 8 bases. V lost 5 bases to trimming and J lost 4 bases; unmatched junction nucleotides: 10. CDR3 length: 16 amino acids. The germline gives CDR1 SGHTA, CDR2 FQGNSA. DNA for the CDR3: TGTGCCAGCAGCCGACGGACAGGGCCGAGCGGAAACACCATATATTTT. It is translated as CASSRRTGPSGNTIYF.

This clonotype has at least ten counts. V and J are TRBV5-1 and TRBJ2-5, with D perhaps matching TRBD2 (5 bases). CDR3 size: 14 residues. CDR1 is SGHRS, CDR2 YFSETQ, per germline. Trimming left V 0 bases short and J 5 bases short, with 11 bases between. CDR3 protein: CASSLVPGEETQYF. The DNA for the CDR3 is TGCGCCAGCAGCTTGGTGCCCGGGGAGGAGACCCAGTACTTC.

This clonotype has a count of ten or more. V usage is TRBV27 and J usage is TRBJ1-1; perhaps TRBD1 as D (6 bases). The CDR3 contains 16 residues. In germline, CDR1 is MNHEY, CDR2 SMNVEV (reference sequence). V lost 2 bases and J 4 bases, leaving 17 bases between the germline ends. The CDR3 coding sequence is TGTGCCAGCAGTTTAGTACGGGGGGCACCGACCACTGAAGCTTTCTTT. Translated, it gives CASSLVRGAPTTEAFF.

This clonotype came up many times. CDR3 loop: CASTPPRRGPSSHQPQHF. CDR3 sequence (DNA): TGTGCCAGCACCCCCCCGAGAAGGGGGCCGTCATCACATCAGCCCCAGCATTTT. The chain recombines TRBV6-2 or TRBV6-3 with TRBJ1-5; 7 nucleotides agree with TRBD1. V dropped 7 bases and J dropped 5; count of bases not matched to a gene: 20. Germline V CDR1 and CDR2: MNHEY, SVGEGT. CDR3 length equals 18 residues.

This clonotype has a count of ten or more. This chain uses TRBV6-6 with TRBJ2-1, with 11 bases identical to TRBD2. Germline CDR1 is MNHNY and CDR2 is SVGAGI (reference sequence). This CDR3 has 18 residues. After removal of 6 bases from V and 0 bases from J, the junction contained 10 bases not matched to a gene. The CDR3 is CASSPGLAVPVSYNEQFF. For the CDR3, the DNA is TGTGCCAGCAGCCCGGGACTAGCGGTCCCTGTCTCCTACAATGAGCAGTTCTTC.

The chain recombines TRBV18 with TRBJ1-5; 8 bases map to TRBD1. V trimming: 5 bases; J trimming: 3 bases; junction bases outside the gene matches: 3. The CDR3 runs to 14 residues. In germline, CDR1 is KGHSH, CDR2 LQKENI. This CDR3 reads CASSGGQVNQPQHF. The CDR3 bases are TGTGCCAGCTCAGGGGGACAGGTCAATCAGCCCCAGCATTTT.

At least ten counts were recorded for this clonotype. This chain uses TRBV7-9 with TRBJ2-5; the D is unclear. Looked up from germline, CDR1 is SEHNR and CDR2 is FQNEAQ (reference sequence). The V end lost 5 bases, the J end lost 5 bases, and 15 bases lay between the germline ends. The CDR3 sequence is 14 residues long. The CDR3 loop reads CASSAGRLGETQYF. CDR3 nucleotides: TGTGCCAGCAGCGCCGGTCGACTCGGGGAGACCCAGTACTTC.

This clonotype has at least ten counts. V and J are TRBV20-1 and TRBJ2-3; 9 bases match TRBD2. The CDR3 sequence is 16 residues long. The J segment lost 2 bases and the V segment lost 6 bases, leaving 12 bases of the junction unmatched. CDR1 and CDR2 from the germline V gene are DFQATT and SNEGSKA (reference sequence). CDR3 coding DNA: TGCAGTGCAGGGGGGCACCTAGCGGGGTCCACAGATACGCAGTATTTT. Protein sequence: CSAGGHLAGSTDTQYF.